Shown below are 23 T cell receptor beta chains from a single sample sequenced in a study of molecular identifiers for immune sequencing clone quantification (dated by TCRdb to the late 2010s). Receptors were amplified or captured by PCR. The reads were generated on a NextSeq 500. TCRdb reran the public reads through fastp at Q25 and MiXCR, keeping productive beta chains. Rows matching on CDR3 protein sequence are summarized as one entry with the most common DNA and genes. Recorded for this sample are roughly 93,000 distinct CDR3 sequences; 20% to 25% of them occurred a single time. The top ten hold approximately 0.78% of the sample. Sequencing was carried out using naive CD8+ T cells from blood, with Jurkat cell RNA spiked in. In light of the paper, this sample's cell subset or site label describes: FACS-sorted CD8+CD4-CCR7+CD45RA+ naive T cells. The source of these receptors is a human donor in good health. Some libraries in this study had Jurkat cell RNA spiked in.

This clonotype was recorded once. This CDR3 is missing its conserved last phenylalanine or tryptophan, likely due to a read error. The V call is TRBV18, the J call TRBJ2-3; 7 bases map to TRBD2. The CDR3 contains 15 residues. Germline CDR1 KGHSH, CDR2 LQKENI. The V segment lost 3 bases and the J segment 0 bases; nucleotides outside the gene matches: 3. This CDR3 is CASSPSGDSTDTQYY. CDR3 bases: TGTGCCAGCTCACCCAGCGGGGATAGCACAGATACGCAGTATTAT.

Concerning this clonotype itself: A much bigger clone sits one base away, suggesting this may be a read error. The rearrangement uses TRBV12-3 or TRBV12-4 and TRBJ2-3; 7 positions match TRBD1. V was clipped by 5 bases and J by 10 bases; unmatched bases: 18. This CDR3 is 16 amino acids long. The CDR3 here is CASSTPDRVALDAQYF. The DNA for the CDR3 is TGTGCCAGCAGTACCCCCGACAGGGTCGCATTGGATGCGCAGTATTTT.

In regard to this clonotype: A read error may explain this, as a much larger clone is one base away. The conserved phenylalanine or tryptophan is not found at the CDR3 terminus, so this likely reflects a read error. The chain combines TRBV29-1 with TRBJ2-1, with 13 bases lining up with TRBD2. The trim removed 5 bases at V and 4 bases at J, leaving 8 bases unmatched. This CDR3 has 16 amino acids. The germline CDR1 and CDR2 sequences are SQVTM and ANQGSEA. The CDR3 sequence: CSVYWTSGGTYNEQFS. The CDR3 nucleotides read TGCAGCGTTTATTGGACTAGCGGGGGTACTTACAATGAGCAGTTCTCC.

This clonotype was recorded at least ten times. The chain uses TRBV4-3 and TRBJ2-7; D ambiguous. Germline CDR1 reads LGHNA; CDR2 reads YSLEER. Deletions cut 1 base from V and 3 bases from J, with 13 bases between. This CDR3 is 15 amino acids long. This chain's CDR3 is CASSQGTGARYEQYF. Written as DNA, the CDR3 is TGCGCCAGCAGCCAAGGGACCGGAGCACGCTACGAGCAGTACTTC.

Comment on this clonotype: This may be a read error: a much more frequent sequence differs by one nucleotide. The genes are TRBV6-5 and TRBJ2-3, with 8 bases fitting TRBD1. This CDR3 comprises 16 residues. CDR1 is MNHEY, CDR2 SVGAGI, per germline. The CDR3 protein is CASSYSQGAGTDMQYF. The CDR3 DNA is TGTGCCAGCAGTTACAGTCAGGGGGCAGGCACAGATATGCAGTATTTT.

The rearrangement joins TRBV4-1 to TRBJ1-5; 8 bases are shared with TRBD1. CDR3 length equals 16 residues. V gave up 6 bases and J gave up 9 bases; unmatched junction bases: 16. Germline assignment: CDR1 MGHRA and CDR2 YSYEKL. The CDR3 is CASRHQTGDASPPQHF. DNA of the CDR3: TGCGCCAGCAGGCACCAGACAGGGGACGCGAGCCCGCCCCAGCATTTT.

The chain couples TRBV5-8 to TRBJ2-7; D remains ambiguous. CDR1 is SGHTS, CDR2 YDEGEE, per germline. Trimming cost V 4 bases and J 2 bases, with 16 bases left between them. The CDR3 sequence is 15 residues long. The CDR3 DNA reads TGTGCCAGCAGCCCGAACAGAATCTGGACCTACGAGCAGTACTTC. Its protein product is CASSPNRIWTYEQYF.

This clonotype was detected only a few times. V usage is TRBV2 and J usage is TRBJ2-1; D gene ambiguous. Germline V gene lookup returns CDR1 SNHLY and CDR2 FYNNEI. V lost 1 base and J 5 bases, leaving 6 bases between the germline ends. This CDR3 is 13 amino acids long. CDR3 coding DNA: TGTGCCAGCAGTGAAGACAGAGACAATGAGCAGTTCTTC. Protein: CASSEDRDNEQFF.

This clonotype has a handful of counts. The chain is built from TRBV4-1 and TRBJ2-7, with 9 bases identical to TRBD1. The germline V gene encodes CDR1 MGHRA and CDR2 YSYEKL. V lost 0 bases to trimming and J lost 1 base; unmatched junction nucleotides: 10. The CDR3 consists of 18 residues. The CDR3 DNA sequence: TGCGCCAGCAGCCAAGATAAGTCGGGGACAGGGCTTTCCTACGAGCAGTACTTC. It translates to CASSQDKSGTGLSYEQYF.

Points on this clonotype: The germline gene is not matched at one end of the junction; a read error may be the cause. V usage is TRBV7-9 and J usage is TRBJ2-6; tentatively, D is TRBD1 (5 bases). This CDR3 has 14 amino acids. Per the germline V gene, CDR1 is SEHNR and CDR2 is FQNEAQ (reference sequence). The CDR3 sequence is CASSPGSGANVPTF. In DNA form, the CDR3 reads TGTGCCAGCAGCCCCGGCTCTGGGGCCAACGTCCCGACTTTC. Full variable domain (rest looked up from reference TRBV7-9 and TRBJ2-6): DTGVSQNPRHKITKRGQNVTFRCDPISEHNRLYWYRQTLGQGPEFLTYFQNEAQLEKSRLLSDRFSAERPKGSFSTLEIQRTEQGDSAMYLCASSPGSGANVPTFGAGSRLTVL.

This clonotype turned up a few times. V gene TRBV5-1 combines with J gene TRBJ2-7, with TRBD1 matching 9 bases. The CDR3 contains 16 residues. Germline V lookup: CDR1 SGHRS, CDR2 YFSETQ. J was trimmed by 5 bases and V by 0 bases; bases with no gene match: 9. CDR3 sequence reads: CASSLVLGQGYHEQYF. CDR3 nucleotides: TGCGCCAGCAGCTTGGTACTGGGACAGGGTTACCACGAGCAGTACTTC.

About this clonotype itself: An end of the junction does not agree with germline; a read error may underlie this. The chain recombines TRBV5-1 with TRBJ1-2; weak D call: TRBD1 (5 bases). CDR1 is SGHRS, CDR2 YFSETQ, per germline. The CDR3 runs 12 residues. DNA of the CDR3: TGCGCCAGCAGCCTCGGGACTCATGGCTACCCCTTC. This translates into CASSLGTHGYPF.

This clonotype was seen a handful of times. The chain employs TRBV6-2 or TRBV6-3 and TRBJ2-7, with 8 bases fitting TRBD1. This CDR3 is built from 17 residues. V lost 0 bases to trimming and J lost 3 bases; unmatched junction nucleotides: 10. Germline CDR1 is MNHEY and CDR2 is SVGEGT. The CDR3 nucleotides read TGTGCCAGCAGTTACTCGATCCAGGGGGCCCGTATCTACGAGCAGTACTTC. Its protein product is CASSYSIQGARIYEQYF.

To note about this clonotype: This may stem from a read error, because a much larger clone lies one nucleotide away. The chain's CDR3 is CASSTDFSGSNVLTF. CDR3 bases: TGTGCCAGCAGTACCGACTTCTCTGGGTCCAACGTCCTGACTTTC. The chain employs TRBV12-3 or TRBV12-4 and TRBJ2-6, with unresolved D. This CDR3 comprises 15 residues.

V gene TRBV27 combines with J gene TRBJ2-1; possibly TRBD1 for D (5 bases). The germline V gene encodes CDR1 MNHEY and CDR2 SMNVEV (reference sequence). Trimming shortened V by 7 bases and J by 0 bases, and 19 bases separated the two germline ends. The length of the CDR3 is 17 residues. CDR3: CASTLYGGASSYNEQFF. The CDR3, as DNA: TGTGCCAGCACCCTGTATGGTGGGGCTAGCTCCTACAATGAGCAGTTCTTC.

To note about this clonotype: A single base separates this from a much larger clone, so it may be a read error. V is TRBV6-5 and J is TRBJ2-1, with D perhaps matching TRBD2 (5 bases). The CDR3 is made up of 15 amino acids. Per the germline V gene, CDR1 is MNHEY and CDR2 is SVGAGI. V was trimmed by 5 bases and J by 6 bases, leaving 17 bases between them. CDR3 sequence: CASSLYPTNSNEQFF. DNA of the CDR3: TGTGCCAGCAGTCTTTACCCGACTAACTCCAATGAGCAGTTCTTC.

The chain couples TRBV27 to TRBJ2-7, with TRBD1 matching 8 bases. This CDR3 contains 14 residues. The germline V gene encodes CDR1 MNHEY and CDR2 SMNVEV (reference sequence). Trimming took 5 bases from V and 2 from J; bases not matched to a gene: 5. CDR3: CASSLRGLAYEQYF. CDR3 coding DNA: TGTGCCAGCAGTCTCAGGGGGCTCGCCTACGAGCAGTACTTC.

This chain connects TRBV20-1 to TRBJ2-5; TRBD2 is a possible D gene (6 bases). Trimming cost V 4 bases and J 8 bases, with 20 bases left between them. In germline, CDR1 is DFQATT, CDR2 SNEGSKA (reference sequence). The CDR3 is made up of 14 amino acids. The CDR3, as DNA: TGCAGTGCTAAAGTCGCGGGGCAAGAAAAAACCCAGTACTTC. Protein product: CSAKVAGQEKTQYF.

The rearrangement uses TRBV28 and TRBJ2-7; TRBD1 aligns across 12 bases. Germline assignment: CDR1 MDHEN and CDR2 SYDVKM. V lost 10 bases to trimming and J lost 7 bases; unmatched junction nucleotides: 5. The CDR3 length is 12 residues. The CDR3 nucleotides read TGTGCCACCAGGGACAGGGGGCGGGAGCAGTACTTC. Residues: CATRDRGREQYF.

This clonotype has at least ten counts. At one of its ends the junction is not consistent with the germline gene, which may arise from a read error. The CDR3 is CASSLGGQGMAEAFF. In nucleotides, the CDR3 is TGTGCCAGCAGCCTAGGTGGGCAGGGAATGGCTGAAGCTTTCTTT. The chain couples TRBV13 to TRBJ1-1, with D perhaps TRBD1 (5 bases). CDR3 length: 15 amino acids. Looked up from germline, CDR1 is PRHDT and CDR2 is FYEKMQ (reference sequence).

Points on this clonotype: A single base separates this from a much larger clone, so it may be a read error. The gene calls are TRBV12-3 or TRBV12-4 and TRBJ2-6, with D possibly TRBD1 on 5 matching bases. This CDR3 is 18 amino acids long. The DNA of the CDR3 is TGTGCCAGCAGTTCCGGACCCCAAGGGATCTCTGGGGCCTACGTCCTGACTTTC. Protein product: CASSSGPQGISGAYVLTF.

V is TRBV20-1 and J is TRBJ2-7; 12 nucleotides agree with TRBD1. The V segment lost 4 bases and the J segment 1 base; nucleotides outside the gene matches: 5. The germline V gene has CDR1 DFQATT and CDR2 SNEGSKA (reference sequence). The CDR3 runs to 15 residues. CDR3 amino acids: CSATPGQGASYEQYF. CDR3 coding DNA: TGCAGTGCTACACCGGGACAGGGGGCTTCCTACGAGCAGTACTTC.

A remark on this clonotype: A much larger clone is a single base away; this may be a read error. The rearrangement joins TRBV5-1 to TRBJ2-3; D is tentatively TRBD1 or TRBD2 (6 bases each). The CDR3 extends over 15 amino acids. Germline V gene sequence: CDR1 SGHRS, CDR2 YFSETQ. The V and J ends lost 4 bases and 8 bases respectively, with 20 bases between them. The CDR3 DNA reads TGCGCCAGCAGCCCTAAACGGGGGCGCGGAGCTACGCAGTATTTT. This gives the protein CASSPKRGRGATQYF.